This T cell receptor (beta chain) emerged from a study of CD8 T cells in ankylosing spondylitis. The CDR3 sequence is 14 residues long. Germline V lookup: CDR1 SGHVS, CDR2 FNYEAQ. The ends lost 5 bases at V and 6 bases at J; junction bases unmatched: 3. Study observations and caveats: What seemed typical of ankylosing spondylitis blood was a TCR beta motif built from under 10 highly homologous variants.

With regard to this clonotype: Its specificity is unknown.

Quantitative 5'-RACE with molecular barcodes generated TCR beta libraries. TCRdb independently ran MiXCR on the 5' RACE reads; one entry per CDR3 protein. The profile shows around 220,000 distinct CDR3 sequences, approximately 16% of them singletons. V is TRBV7-6 and J is TRBJ2-2, with TRBD2 matching over 10 bases. The source material was blood, either unsorted or a sorted T cell fraction (not recorded which). The receptor's source is a male donor with ankylosing spondylitis. CDR3 in DNA: TGTGCCAGCAGCCGACTAGCGGGTGCCGGGGAGCTGTTTTTT. This sequence encodes CASSRLAGAGELFF.